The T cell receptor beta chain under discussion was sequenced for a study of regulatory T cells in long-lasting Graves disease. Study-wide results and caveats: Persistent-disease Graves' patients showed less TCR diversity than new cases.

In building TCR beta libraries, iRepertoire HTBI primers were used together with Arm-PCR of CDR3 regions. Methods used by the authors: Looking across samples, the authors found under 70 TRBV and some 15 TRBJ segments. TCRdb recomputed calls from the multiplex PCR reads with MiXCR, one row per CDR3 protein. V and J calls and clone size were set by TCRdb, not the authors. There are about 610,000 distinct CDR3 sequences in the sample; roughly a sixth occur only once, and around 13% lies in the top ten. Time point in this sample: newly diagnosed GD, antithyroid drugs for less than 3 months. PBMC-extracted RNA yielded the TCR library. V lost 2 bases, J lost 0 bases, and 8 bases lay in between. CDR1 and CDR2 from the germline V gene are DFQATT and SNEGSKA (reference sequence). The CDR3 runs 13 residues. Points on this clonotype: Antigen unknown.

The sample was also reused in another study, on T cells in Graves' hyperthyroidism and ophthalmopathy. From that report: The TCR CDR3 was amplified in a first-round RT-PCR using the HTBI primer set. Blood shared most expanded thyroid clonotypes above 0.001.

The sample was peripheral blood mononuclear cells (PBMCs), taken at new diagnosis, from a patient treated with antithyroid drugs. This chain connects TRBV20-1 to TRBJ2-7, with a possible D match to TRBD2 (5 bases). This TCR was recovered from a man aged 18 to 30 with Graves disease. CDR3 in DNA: TGCAGTGCTAGAAGGGAGCGCTCCTACGAGCAGTACTTC. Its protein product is CSARRERSYEQYF.